This T cell receptor (beta chain) was identified in a study of PD-1 blockade in mismatch repair-deficient tumors (dated by TCRdb to between 2016 and 2019). For the study in its entirety: Between late 2013 and 2016, the trial enrolled around 86 consecutive patients with 12 mismatch repair-deficient cancer types, every one of whom had been previously treated and was progressing. Tumor-associated T cell clones were tracked in the peripheral blood of patients responding to PD-1 blockade by deep sequencing of TCR CDR3 regions.

The method was the immunoSEQ multiplex PCR assay. TCRdb limited this immuneACCESS table to in-frame rearrangements with V and J called. A share of clones is missing; checked studies link under half to unresolved V genes, and the rest is unexplained. This sample lists over 100,000 clones; about three quarters were detected once. The ten largest clonotypes hold 4.7% of the sample. A remark on this clone: What antigen it recognizes has not been identified. Within one base of it there is no much larger clone, and no base qualities were kept.

From the cysteine up to the phenylalanine, the CDR3 has a length of 18 residues. Only the CDR3 part of the read is kept: 54 bases, read in frame from the first base. The germline V and J ends show losses of 0 bases and 5 bases respectively, and no gene match explains 13 bases of the junction. CDR1 and CDR2 (SGHNT, YYREEE) derive from the germline V gene (reference sequence). For every enrolled patient, mismatch repair deficiency was confirmed by either polymerase chain reaction or immunohistochemistry. A few patients who responded to pembrolizumab therapy underwent TCR sequencing. In the phase II trial, pembrolizumab PD-1 blockade was tested prospectively in advanced mismatch repair-deficient cancers, no matter which tissue of origin the cancers came from. Peripheral blood T cell samples were collected serially, before PD-1 blockade began and at several time points afterward. Blood sampling time points were reported as weeks after the first dose of pembrolizumab.

Broader findings and caveats from the paper: Clones residing in the tumor, which were often undetectable in blood before treatment, expanded quickly after pembrolizumab and then contracted, generally before radiologic responses.

The sequencing here drew on peripheral blood, taken 60 weeks after starting pembrolizumab. The TCR originated in an adult with mismatch repair-deficient cancer. This sequence uses TRBV5-4 and TRBJ2-5, with 10 bases in between that match TRBD2. The sequenced DNA is TGTGCCAGCAGCTTGGCCCCCAGCGGGAGGGCCTCGGGGGAGACCCAGTACTTC. Translated, this gives CASSLAPSGRASGETQYF.